The T cell receptor (beta chain) under discussion was sequenced for a study of T-cell memory formation after mild COVID-19 (dated by TCRdb to the early 2020s). Concerning the study at large: TCR sequence clusters from the two donors were largely donor specific. The cohort comprised two young, previously healthy adult volunteers, one female and one male. Longitudinal TCRalpha and TCRbeta repertoire sequencing tracked T-cell clones expanding and contracting after mild COVID-19 in a couple of donors. Study-wide findings and limitations: The second-wave clones that peaked on day 37 were not confirmed to be SARS-CoV-2 specific. The detection of some responding clones in pre-infection memory suggests that pre-existing cross-reactive memory T cells joined the SARS-CoV-2 response. Contracting CD4+ clones were found mainly in CM and EM memory subsets, while CD8+ clones were enriched in EMRA. Only two mild cases were covered in the study, and larger cohorts including severe cases with pre-infection samples were considered necessary. Clones that contracted from day 15 to 85 showed balanced CD4/CD8 phenotypes, whereas a second wave of clones that expanded from day 15 to 37 leaned towards CD4+.

Instrument used: Illumina NovaSeq 6000. TCRalpha and TCRbeta cDNA libraries were built by 5'RACE with constant-segment primers, adding sample barcodes and unique molecular identifiers. Trizol reagent was used to extract RNA from every sample. Libraries were amplified in two PCR steps, with a second sample barcode and Illumina TruSeq adapters added in the second step. Libraries were sequenced on an Illumina NovaSeq with 2 x 150 bp paired-end reads. Regarding the original processing steps: The reads were demultiplexed and collapsed into UMI-guided consensus sequences using migec v1.2.7. Using mixcr v2.1.11, the UMI consensuses were aligned to TRA and TRB V and J templates and assembled into clonotypes. Clonotypes were classified as expanded or contracted when called significant by both edgeR and NoisET, with noise models trained on biological replicates. For edgeR calls, the cutoffs were a false discovery rate-adjusted p below 0.01 and a log2 fold-change threshold of 1. As an exploratory analysis of dynamics, PCA with hierarchical clustering was applied to max-normalized trajectories of the 1000 most abundant clonotypes. Each responding clone was given a CD4 or CD8 phenotype based on the CD4+ and CD8+ repertoires, which had been sequenced separately. Starting from the raw public reads, TCRdb applied fastp trimming at Q25, assembled clones with MiXCR and retained in-frame beta chains. Each entry merges the rows of one CDR3 protein and shows their most common DNA and genes. These V and J calls rely on TCRdb rather than the paper's analysis. The sample profile shows roughly 240,000 distinct CDR3 sequences; roughly 15% of them were found once. The ten largest clones represent about 2% of the sample.

V is reduced by 0 bases and J by 3 bases, leaving a spacing of 13 bases between them. There are 15 amino acids in the CDR3, from cysteine to phenylalanine inclusive. Solely the CDR3 DNA is kept, with 45 bases framed from the first base. The germline V gene sets CDR1 to SGDLS and CDR2 to YYNGEE. This clonotype has only a few counts. The clone's antigen remains unknown. Base qualities were left out, and no much larger clone turns up one base away. Ficoll-Paque density gradient centrifugation was used to isolate PBMCs. The sequenced sample consisted of PBMCs or a T cell subset sorted from them (not recorded which). The rearrangement joined TRBV9 to TRBJ2-7; TRBD1 is a possible D gene, resting on 5 matching bases. The receptor comes from an adult woman who had mild COVID-19 (a few samples of this study predate the infection). The sample titles of this study are shuffled in the database, so cell type and time point are left out; the donor was told from shared clones. The DNA sequence follows: TGTGCCAGCAGCGTAGCTTTTCAGGGAATCTACGAGCAGTACTTC. Its protein product is CASSVAFQGIYEQYF.